A selection of T cell receptor beta chains follows, all from one sample in a study of blood T cell repertoires in COVID-19. Assay: immunoSEQ multiplex PCR; the TCRdb copy retains only in-frame clones and omits some. The data hold 200,000 to 250,000 clones, with about nine tenths observed a single time. Material for sequencing was peripheral blood. All receptors derive from a man aged 55 to 70 who had recovered from COVID-19. Each CDR3 is given with its conserved first and last residue. A D gene is named only where the DNA matches it firmly. Some rows mark clone size as missing; the rest say once, few, many or name a class of expanded clone.

V: TRBV18
size: -
J: TRBJ2-3
D: -
CDR3: CASSPPSTDTQYF
DNA: TGTGCCAGCTCACCACCCAGTACAGATACGCAGTATTTT

V: TRBV7-9
size: -
J: TRBJ2-1
D: -
CDR3: CASSRGQYNEQFF
DNA: TGTGCCAGCAGCCGAGGACAGTACAATGAGCAGTTCTTC

V: TRBV7-2
size: once
J: TRBJ2-7
D: TRBD2
CDR3: CASSPPGKAGKEQYF
DNA: TGTGCCAGCAGCCCCCCGGGTAAAGCGGGAAAAGAGCAGTACTTC

V: TRBV18
size: -
J: TRBJ2-3
D: TRBD2
CDR3: CASSRPGTSLTDTQYF
DNA: TGTGCCAGCTCACGTCCGGGGACTAGCCTGACAGATACGCAGTATTTT

V: TRBV30
size: -
J: TRBJ1-1
D: TRBD1
CDR3: CAFFQGVAFF
DNA: TGTGCCTTCTTCCAGGGGGTTGCTTTCTTT

V: TRBV27
size: few
J: TRBJ1-2
D: -
CDR3: CASSNRVGYGYTF
DNA: TGTGCCAGCAGTAACAGGGTTGGCTATGGCTACACCTTC

V: TRBV11-2
size: -
J: TRBJ2-7
D: TRBD2
CDR3: CASSSPPLAVGTYEQYF
DNA: TGTGCCAGCAGCTCTCCTCCCCTAGCGGTGGGAACCTACGAGCAGTACTTC

V: TRBV6-5
size: -
J: TRBJ2-1
D: -
CDR3: CASSYYGSGGHNEQFF
DNA: TGTGCCAGCAGTTACTACGGATCGGGGGGCCACAATGAGCAGTTCTTC

V: TRBV5-1
size: -
J: TRBJ2-7
D: TRBD2
CDR3: CASSWGLAGAYEQYF
DNA: TGCGCCAGCAGCTGGGGACTAGCGGGGGCATACGAGCAGTACTTC

V: TRBV11-1
size: -
J: TRBJ2-5
D: TRBD1
CDR3: CASSYMGQGPETQYF
DNA: TGTGCCAGCAGCTATATGGGACAGGGGCCGGAGACCCAGTACTTC

V: TRBV2
size: -
J: TRBJ2-2
D: -
CDR3: CASSGGPQAGELFF
DNA: TGTGCCAGCAGTGGGGGGCCGCAGGCCGGGGAGCTGTTTTTT

V: TRBV3-1/TRBV3-2
size: -
J: TRBJ2-1
D: TRBD2
CDR3: CASSQEAAGGRNEQFF
DNA: TGTGCCAGCAGCCAAGAGGCGGCGGGAGGGCGAAATGAGCAGTTCTTC

V: TRBV4-3
size: few
J: TRBJ1-5
D: -
CDR3: CASSQDRFGNQPQHF
DNA: TGCGCCAGCAGCCAAGACAGGTTCGGCAATCAGCCCCAGCATTTT

V: TRBV4-1
size: -
J: TRBJ2-3
D: -
CDR3: CASSDSEDTQYF
DNA: TGCGCCAGCAGCGACTCGGAGGATACGCAGTATTTT

V: TRBV18
size: many
J: TRBJ1-4
D: -
CDR3: CASSPGLSEKLFF
DNA: TGTGCCAGCTCACCAGGGCTCAGTGAAAAACTGTTTTTT

V: TRBV3-1/TRBV3-2
size: -
J: TRBJ2-3
D: TRBD2
CDR3: CASSSSYGSQRGRTDTQYF
DNA: TGTGCCAGCAGCTCGTCTTACGGGAGCCAGCGGGGGCGCACAGATACGCAGTATTTT

V: TRBV5-1
size: -
J: TRBJ2-7
D: TRBD1
CDR3: CASSLGQGEIEQYF
DNA: TGCGCCAGCAGCCTGGGACAGGGAGAGATCGAGCAGTACTTC

V: TRBV6-5
size: -
J: TRBJ1-1
D: TRBD1
CDR3: CASSLNAGQGEAFF
DNA: TGTGCCAGCAGTTTAAATGCAGGACAGGGTGAAGCTTTCTTT

V: TRBV7-8
size: -
J: TRBJ2-3
D: TRBD2
CDR3: CASRVLAVSTDTQYF
DNA: TGTGCCAGCAGAGTCCTAGCGGTTAGCACAGATACGCAGTATTTT

V: TRBV7-2
size: once
J: TRBJ2-7
D: -
CDR3: CASSLEATSYEQYF
DNA: TGTGCCAGCAGCTTAGAGGCGACTAGCTACGAGCAGTACTTC

V: TRBV11-3
size: -
J: TRBJ1-1
D: TRBD1
CDR3: CASSSGQGAMNTEAFF
DNA: TGTGCCAGCAGCTCTGGACAGGGGGCTATGAACACTGAAGCTTTCTTT

V: TRBV7-3
size: once
J: TRBJ2-7
D: -
CDR3: CASSLGSLTEQYF
DNA: TGTGCCAGCAGCTTGGGCAGCCTAACGGAGCAGTACTTC

V: TRBV19
size: -
J: TRBJ2-5
D: TRBD2
CDR3: CASSRLAGGIKETQYF
DNA: TGTGCCAGTAGTAGGCTAGCGGGAGGGATTAAAGAGACCCAGTACTTC

V: TRBV18
size: once
J: TRBJ2-1
D: TRBD2
CDR3: CASSPISGGQFF
DNA: TGTGCCAGCTCCCCAATTAGCGGGGGGCAGTTCTTC

V: TRBV27
size: few
J: TRBJ2-7
D: TRBD2
CDR3: CASSLGLAGPLEQYF
DNA: TGTGCCAGCAGTTTGGGACTAGCGGGCCCCCTGGAGCAGTACTTC

V: TRBV3-1/TRBV3-2
size: once
J: TRBJ2-3
D: -
CDR3: CASSQVRLAMRDTQYF
DNA: TGTGCCAGCAGCCAAGTCCGCCTAGCGATGAGAGATACGCAGTATTTT

V: TRBV7-7
size: -
J: TRBJ2-6
D: -
CDR3: CASSPLRSGANVLTF
DNA: TGTGCCAGCAGCCCTCTCCGTTCTGGGGCCAACGTCCTGACTTTC

V: TRBV24-1
size: once
J: TRBJ2-1
D: TRBD1
CDR3: CATSDLTGDNEQFF
DNA: TGTGCCACCAGTGATTTGACAGGGGACAATGAGCAGTTCTTC

V: TRBV7-8
size: -
J: TRBJ2-2
D: -
CDR3: CASSLARVISNTGELFF
DNA: TGTGCCAGCAGCTTAGCGCGCGTGATTTCGAACACCGGGGAGCTGTTTTTT

V: TRBV19
size: -
J: TRBJ1-1
D: TRBD1
CDR3: CASSATGYNTEAFF
DNA: TGTGCCAGTAGTGCGACAGGGTACAACACTGAAGCTTTCTTT

V: TRBV6-2/TRBV6-3
size: -
J: TRBJ2-5
D: TRBD2
CDR3: CASSYSYGGSGETQYF
DNA: TGTGCCAGCAGTTACTCGTATGGCGGGAGTGGAGAGACCCAGTACTTC

V: TRBV29-1
size: -
J: TRBJ2-1
D: TRBD2
CDR3: CSVGLAGHEQFF
DNA: TGCAGCGTTGGACTAGCGGGTCATGAGCAGTTCTTC

V: TRBV19
size: -
J: TRBJ2-6
D: -
CDR3: CASSIVREQKSGANVLTF
DNA: TGTGCCAGTAGTATAGTTAGGGAGCAAAAGTCTGGGGCCAACGTCCTGACTTTC

V: TRBV18
size: -
J: TRBJ1-4
D: -
CDR3: CASSPLGSATNEKLFF
DNA: TGTGCCAGCTCACCACTCGGGTCCGCAACTAATGAAAAACTGTTTTTT

V: TRBV29-1
size: -
J: TRBJ2-2
D: -
CDR3: CSARKGLLNTGELFF
DNA: TGCAGCGCCCGAAAGGGACTCCTGAACACCGGGGAGCTGTTTTTT

V: TRBV29-1
size: once
J: TRBJ2-2
D: TRBD1
CDR3: CSVDYRGSGELFF
DNA: TGCAGCGTTGATTACAGGGGCTCCGGGGAGCTGTTTTTT

V: TRBV2
size: -
J: TRBJ1-3
D: TRBD1
CDR3: CASTLDRSGNTIYF
DNA: TGTGCCAGCACCCTGGACAGGTCTGGAAACACCATATATTTT

V: TRBV7-9
size: -
J: TRBJ2-3
D: -
CDR3: CASSLALVPDTQYF
DNA: TGTGCCAGCAGCTTAGCACTAGTGCCAGATACGCAGTATTTT

V: TRBV21-1
size: -
J: TRBJ1-2
D: -
CDR3: CASSNPPQRNLTNYGYTF
DNA: TGTGCCAGCAGCAACCCCCCCCAGCGTAACCTGACTAACTATGGCTACACCTTC

V: TRBV5-4
size: once
J: TRBJ1-2
D: TRBD1
CDR3: CASSSWTGGHGYTF
DNA: TGTGCCAGCAGCTCATGGACAGGAGGGCATGGCTACACCTTC

V: TRBV18
size: -
J: TRBJ1-3
D: -
CDR3: CATSIDSSGNTIYF
DNA: TGTGCCACCTCTATCGACAGCTCTGGAAACACCATATATTTT

V: TRBV9
size: -
J: TRBJ1-5
D: -
CDR3: CASSATGSGNQPQHF
DNA: TGTGCCAGCAGCGCCACAGGGAGCGGAAATCAGCCCCAGCATTTT

V: TRBV19
size: -
J: TRBJ1-5
D: -
CDR3: CASSIRGNGNQPQHF
DNA: TGTGCCAGTAGTATTAGAGGGAACGGCAATCAGCCCCAGCATTTT

V: TRBV28
size: -
J: TRBJ1-2
D: -
CDR3: CASSLGGLRGYTF
DNA: TGTGCCAGCAGTTTAGGAGGTTTGCGCGGCTACACCTTC

V: TRBV27
size: -
J: TRBJ2-7
D: -
CDR3: CASSPVGSYNEQYF
DNA: TGTGCCAGCAGCCCTGTGGGGAGTTACAACGAGCAGTACTTC

V: TRBV7-2
size: -
J: TRBJ1-5
D: -
CDR3: CASSFEAGRSNQPQHF
DNA: TGTGCCAGCAGCTTTGAGGCGGGGAGGAGCAATCAGCCCCAGCATTTT

V: TRBV9
size: -
J: TRBJ2-2
D: TRBD2
CDR3: CASSALGGTNTGELFF
DNA: TGTGCCAGCAGCGCCCTCGGGGGGACCAACACCGGGGAGCTGTTTTTT

V: TRBV5-1
size: -
J: TRBJ2-1
D: -
CDR3: CASSSGGGEENEQFF
DNA: TGCGCCAGCAGCTCCGGGGGAGGCGAAGAGAATGAGCAGTTCTTC

V: TRBV11-2
size: -
J: TRBJ1-2
D: -
CDR3: CASSLGGSYGYTF
DNA: TGTGCCAGCAGCTTAGGAGGATCTTATGGCTACACCTTC